The clone carrying this T cell receptor beta chain was found once. Its target is unknown. ViraFEST used viral peptide pools to expand antigen-specific CD4+ T cells before sequencing. CD4+ T cell isolation took place after 10 days of culture. Every participant took two doses of the BNT162b2 or mRNA-1273 vaccine. The sample is drawn from a study of vaccination effects on CD4 cells after COVID-19. The study's findings and limits: Small numbers of convalescent patients limited the study. It also lacked early post-infection timepoints.

Trimming pared 2 bases from V and 10 bases from J, leaving 11 bases between. This CDR3 contains 12 residues. Looked up from germline, CDR1 is MDHEN and CDR2 is SYDVKM. TCRdb's copy holds only in-frame clones and misses some; the assay was immunoSEQ multiplex PCR. This sample has 50,000 to 65,000 clones, with roughly 72% found just once. The V and J genes are TRBV28 and TRBJ1-1; possible D gene TRBD1, 6 bases. The source material was CD4+ T cells from PBMCs cultured with HCoV-229E spike peptides, sampled after COVID-19 vaccination. The clonotype originates from a human donor who received a COVID-19 vaccine. The CDR3 protein is CASSLPPRGAFF. Here the CDR3 DNA reads TGTGCCAGCAGTTTACCCCCCAGGGGAGCTTTCTTT.